This record covers a single T cell receptor (beta chain). What it binds is not known. PCR was performed a second time for roughly 6 to 12 cycles using a sample-barcoded 5' primer and a J-beta primer mix. TCRdb processed the 5' RACE reads anew with MiXCR; each CDR3 protein has one entry. The sample records around 670,000 distinct CDR3 sequences, about 30% being singletons. This sample was taken from a study of blood T cells in healthy people across ages. V was shortened by 6 bases and J by 4 bases, with 16 bases between the two germline ends. The CDR3 totals 15 residues. Study-level points and caveats: One million T cells yielded diversity estimates that were considered underestimates. The fall in TCR beta diversity per million T cells was roughly linear with age.

The gene calls are TRBV12-3 or TRBV12-4 and TRBJ1-3; D might be TRBD1 (5 bases). The sample was blood. The sequence came from a woman of 80 years or more in good health. CDR3 DNA: TGTGCCAGCAGCATGGCAGGGTCAGACGGAAACACCATATATTTT. Protein sequence: CASSMAGSDGNTIYF.